A single sample gave rise to the 16 T cell receptor beta chains below, sequenced in a study of T-cell reconstitution after alpha-beta-depleted transplantation in children. The TCRbeta library incorporated unique molecular identifiers. Each CDR3 protein is one row after TCRdb ran MiXCR on the PCR reads. Among hundreds of thousands of distinct CDR3 sequences listed, about 16% were seen once. Sequencing was performed on PBMCs, mostly from graft donor cells, taken 360 days after TCRalphabeta/CD19-depleted stem cell transplant. The receptors stem from a boy younger than two who had a stem cell transplant for Wiskott-Aldrich syndrome, so the T cells may come from the graft donor.

This CDR3 reads CSATDRRGLGDQPQHF. CDR3 DNA: TGCAGTGCTACCGACAGGAGGGGTTTGGGAGATCAGCCCCAGCATTTT. The chain is built from TRBV20-1 and TRBJ1-5; D might be TRBD1 (6 bases). From germline, CDR1 is DFQATT and CDR2 SNEGSKA (reference sequence). CDR3 length equals 16 residues. V was shortened by 4 bases and J by 5 bases, with 21 bases between the two germline ends.

The chain combines TRBV20-1 with TRBJ2-7, with TRBD2 matching 9 bases. J lost 0 bases, V lost 4 bases, and 4 bases had no gene match. The CDR3 is 14 residues long. Germline assignment: CDR1 DFQATT and CDR2 SNEGSKA (reference sequence). The CDR3 region is CSAISGGTSYEQYF. The CDR3 DNA sequence: TGCAGTGCTATTAGCGGGGGAACCTCCTACGAGCAGTACTTC.

This rearrangement joins TRBV29-1 to TRBJ2-1; the match to TRBD1 covers 9 bases. Germline loops: CDR1 SQVTM, CDR2 ANQGSEA. V shed 3 bases, J shed 4 bases, and the junction held 4 bases outside the gene matches. The CDR3 consists of 14 residues. CDR3 DNA: TGCAGCGTTGATAGGGGACAGGGTTACAATGAGCAGTTCTTC. Amino acids: CSVDRGQGYNEQFF.

The chain employs TRBV12-3 or TRBV12-4 and TRBJ2-1; either TRBD1 or TRBD2 may supply D (5 bases each). Trimming took off 6 bases at V and 7 bases at J, with 19 bases between the two ends. The CDR3 loop spans 15 amino acids. The chain's CDR3 is CASSFGGATMNEQFF. CDR3 sequence (DNA): TGTGCCAGCAGCTTTGGGGGAGCCACAATGAATGAGCAGTTCTTC.

The rearrangement uses TRBV12-3 or TRBV12-4 and TRBJ1-1, with TRBD1 identical over 9 bases. Trimming at V came to 6 bases and at J to 4 bases, leaving 6 bases not matched to a gene. The length of the CDR3 is 14 residues. CDR3 region: CASRPGQGSTEAFF. For the CDR3, the DNA is TGTGCCAGCAGACCCGGACAGGGGTCCACTGAAGCTTTCTTT.

V is TRBV29-1 and J is TRBJ2-6; D possibly corresponds to TRBD1 (7 bases). Trimming cost V 7 bases and J 2 bases, with 24 bases left between them. This CDR3 spans 18 amino acids. Germline V gene sequence: CDR1 SQVTM, CDR2 ANQGSEA. CDR3 region: CSALRYDREEAGANVLTF. The CDR3 DNA is TGCAGCGCCCTTCGCTACGACAGGGAGGAAGCTGGGGCCAACGTCCTGACTTTC. Supplemented by reference TRBV29-1 and TRBJ2-6, the full variable domain reads SAVISQKPSRDICQRGTSLTIQCQVDSQVTMMFWYRQQPGQSLTLIATANQGSEATYESGFVIDKFPISRPNLTFSTLTVSNMSPEDSSIYLCSALRYDREEAGANVLTFGAGSRLTVL.

The rearrangement uses TRBV20-1 and TRBJ2-5; D not certain. The V end was cut by 3 bases, the J end by 5 bases, with 19 bases between. CDR3 length equals 15 residues. Germline V gene data show CDR1 as DFQATT and CDR2 as SNEGSKA (reference sequence). In DNA form, the CDR3 reads TGCAGTGCTAGCGTCGTCAGGCAGACTCGTGAGACCCAGTACTTC. Translation: CSASVVRQTRETQYF.

There are a few counts of this clonotype. This chain joins TRBV10-3 and TRBJ2-7, with 11 positions matching TRBD1. The CDR3 sequence is 15 residues long. Germline values: CDR1 ENHRY, CDR2 SYGVKD. The V and J ends lost 0 bases and 5 bases, in that order; junction bases with no gene match: 3. The CDR3 bases are TGTGCCATCAGTGAGTCTGGGACAGGGGGAAACGAGCAGTACTTC. As protein: CAISESGTGGNEQYF.

This clonotype appeared a few times. V usage is TRBV4-1 and J usage is TRBJ2-1; no clear D gene. The CDR3 has 15 residues. CDR1 MGHRA and CDR2 YSYEKL come from the germline V gene. V was clipped by 1 base and J by 3 bases, with 10 bases between them. CDR3 amino acids: CASSQGVVDYNEQFF. The CDR3, as DNA: TGCGCCAGCAGCCAAGGGGTGGTTGACTACAATGAGCAGTTCTTC.

This clonotype occurred a few times. The rearrangement joins TRBV7-2 to TRBJ1-1; D call uncertain. Germline V gives CDR1 SGHTA, CDR2 FQGNSA. With 2 bases removed from V and 1 base from J, the gap between germline ends came to 8 bases. The CDR3 has 14 residues. The DNA for the CDR3 is TGTGCCAGCAGCTTAAGTCTGCGGAACACTGAAGCTTTCTTT. Residues: CASSLSLRNTEAFF.

This CDR3 is CASSYSTRGETQYF. In nucleotides, the CDR3 is TGTGCCAGCAGTTACTCGACAAGGGGAGAGACCCAGTACTTC. The rearrangement uses TRBV6-5 and TRBJ2-5; TRBD1 is a possible D gene (5 bases). Trimming shortened V by 0 bases and J by 4 bases, and 9 bases separated the two germline ends. The CDR3 contains 14 residues. CDR1 is MNHEY and CDR2 is SVGAGI in the germline V gene.

The chain combines TRBV5-1 with TRBJ1-6; no reliable D call. CDR3 size: 13 residues. Between the trimmed V and J ends, which lost 0 bases and 5 bases, there was a span of 3 bases. Germline V gives CDR1 SGHRS, CDR2 YFSETQ. This CDR3 reads CASSLDNNSPLHF. The CDR3 DNA follows: TGCGCCAGCAGCTTGGACAATAATTCACCCCTCCACTTT.

V is TRBV12-3 or TRBV12-4 and J is TRBJ2-7, with a weak D call TRBD1 (5 bases). This CDR3 has 12 residues. Deletions cut 4 bases from V and 6 bases from J, with 10 bases between. In nucleotides, the CDR3 is TGTGCCAGCAGTTCGGACATTAGCGAGCAGTACTTC. Translating gives CASSSDISEQYF.

The J gene is TRBJ2-1, the V gene TRBV5-1; 8 positions agree with TRBD1. The germline V gene encodes CDR1 SGHRS and CDR2 YFSETQ. The junction had 9 bases not matched to a gene; V was cut back by 0 bases and J by 16 bases. The CDR3 consists of 13 residues. The CDR3 coding sequence is TGCGCCAGCAGCTTGGCCAAGACAGGGGCACGATTCTTC. Residues: CASSLAKTGARFF.

The chain has TRBV5-4 and TRBJ2-1; D perhaps matches TRBD1 (6 bases). From germline, CDR1 is SGHNT and CDR2 YYREEE (reference sequence). V was pared by 3 bases and J by 1 base, with 11 bases between. The CDR3 runs to 15 residues. CDR3 in amino acids: CASSSGTTSYNEQFF. The CDR3 DNA reads TGTGCCAGCAGCTCCGGGACAACTTCCTACAATGAGCAGTTCTTC.

In its sample, this clonotype was seen a few times. V usage is TRBV2 and J usage is TRBJ2-7, with D perhaps matching TRBD1 (5 bases). CDR3 length: 13 amino acids. Trimming left V 6 bases short and J 0 bases short, with 9 bases between. Germline V gene sequence: CDR1 SNHLY, CDR2 FYNNEI. CDR3 amino acids: CASRDTSSYEQYF. Written as DNA, the CDR3 is TGTGCCAGCAGGGACACGAGCTCCTACGAGCAGTACTTC.